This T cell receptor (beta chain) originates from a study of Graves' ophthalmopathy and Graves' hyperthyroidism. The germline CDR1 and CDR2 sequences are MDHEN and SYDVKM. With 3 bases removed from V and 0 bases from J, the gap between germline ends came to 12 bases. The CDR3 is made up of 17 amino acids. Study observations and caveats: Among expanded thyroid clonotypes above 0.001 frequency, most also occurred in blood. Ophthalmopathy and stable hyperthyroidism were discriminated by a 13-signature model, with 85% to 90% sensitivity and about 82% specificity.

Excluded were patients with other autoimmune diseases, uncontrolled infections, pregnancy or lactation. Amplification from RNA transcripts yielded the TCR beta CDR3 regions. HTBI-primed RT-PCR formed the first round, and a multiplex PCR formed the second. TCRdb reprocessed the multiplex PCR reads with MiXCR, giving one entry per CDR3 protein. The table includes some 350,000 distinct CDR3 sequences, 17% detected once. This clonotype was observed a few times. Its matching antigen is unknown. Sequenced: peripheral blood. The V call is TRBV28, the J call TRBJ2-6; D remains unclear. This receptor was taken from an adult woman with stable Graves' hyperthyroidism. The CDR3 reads CASSFRVSTSGANVLTF. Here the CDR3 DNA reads TGTGCCAGCAGTTTTCGAGTCAGCACCTCTGGGGCCAACGTCCTGACTTTC.